Reported below is one T cell receptor (beta chain). Construction of the TCRbeta library involved unique molecular identifiers. MiXCR, run by TCRdb on the PCR reads, gives a single entry per CDR3 protein. The table records around 600,000 distinct CDR3 sequences, 8% to 11% of them present only once. The data were obtained in a study of T-cell reconstitution after alpha-beta-depleted transplantation in children. This CDR3 is built from 12 residues. CDR1 is GTSNPN and CDR2 is SVGIG in the germline V gene (reference sequence). Deletions cut 2 bases from V and 2 bases from J, with 6 bases between. The sequence came from a human donor who donated a stem cell graft to a child with acute myeloid leukemia. The sequencing here drew on PBMCs from the stem cell graft donor, taken from the stem cell graft. The V gene is TRBV30, the J gene TRBJ1-1; D not certain. As DNA, the CDR3 is TGTGCCTGGAGTTCCGTAAACACTGAAGCTTTCTTT. Translated: CAWSSVNTEAFF.